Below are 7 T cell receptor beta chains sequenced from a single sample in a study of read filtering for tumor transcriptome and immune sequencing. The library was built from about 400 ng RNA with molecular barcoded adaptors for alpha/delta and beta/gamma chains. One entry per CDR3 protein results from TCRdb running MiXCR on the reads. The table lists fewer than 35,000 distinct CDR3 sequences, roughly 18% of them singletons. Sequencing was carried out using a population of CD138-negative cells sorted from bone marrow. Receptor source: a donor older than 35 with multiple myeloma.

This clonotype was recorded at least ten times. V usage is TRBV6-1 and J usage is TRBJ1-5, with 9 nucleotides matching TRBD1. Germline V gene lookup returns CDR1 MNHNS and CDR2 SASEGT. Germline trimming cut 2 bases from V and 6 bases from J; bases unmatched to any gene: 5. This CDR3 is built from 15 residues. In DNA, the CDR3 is TGTGCCAGCAGTGAAAATACAGGGGGCGGTCAGCCCCAGCATTTT. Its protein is CASSENTGGGQPQHF.

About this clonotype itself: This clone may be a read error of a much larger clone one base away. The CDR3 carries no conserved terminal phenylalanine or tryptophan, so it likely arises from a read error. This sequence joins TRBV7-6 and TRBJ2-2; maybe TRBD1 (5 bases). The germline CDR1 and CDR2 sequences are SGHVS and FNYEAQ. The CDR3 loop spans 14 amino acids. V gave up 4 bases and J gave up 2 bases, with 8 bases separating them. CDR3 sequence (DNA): TGTGCCAGCAGCTACAGGCTTAACACCGGGGAGCTGTTTTCT. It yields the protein CASSYRLNTGELFS.

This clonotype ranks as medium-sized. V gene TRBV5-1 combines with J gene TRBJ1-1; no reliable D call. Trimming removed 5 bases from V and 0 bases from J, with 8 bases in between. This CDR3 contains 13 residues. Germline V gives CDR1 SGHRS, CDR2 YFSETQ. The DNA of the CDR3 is TGCGCCAGCAGTGTTGTTTTGAACACTGAAGCTTTCTTT. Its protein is CASSVVLNTEAFF.

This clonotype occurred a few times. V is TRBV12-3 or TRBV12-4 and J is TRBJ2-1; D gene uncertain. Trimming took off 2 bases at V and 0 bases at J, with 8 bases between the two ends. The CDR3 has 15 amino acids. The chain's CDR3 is CASSLRPSSYNEQFF. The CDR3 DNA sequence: TGTGCCAGCAGTTTACGACCCAGCTCCTACAATGAGCAGTTCTTC.

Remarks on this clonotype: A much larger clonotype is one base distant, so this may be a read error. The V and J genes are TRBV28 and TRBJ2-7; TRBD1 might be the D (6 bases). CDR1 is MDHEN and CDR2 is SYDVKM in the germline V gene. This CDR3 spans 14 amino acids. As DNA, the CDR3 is TGTGTCAGCAGTTTCACAGGGTTCTCCTACGAGCAGTACTTC. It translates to CVSSFTGFSYEQYF.

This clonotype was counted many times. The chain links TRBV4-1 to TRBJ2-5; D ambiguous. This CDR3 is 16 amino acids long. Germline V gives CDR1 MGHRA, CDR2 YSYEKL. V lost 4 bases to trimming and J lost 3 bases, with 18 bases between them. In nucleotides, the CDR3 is TGCGCCAGCAGCCTTTCCACCTCGGCCGTCAAAGAGACCCAGTACTTC. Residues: CASSLSTSAVKETQYF.

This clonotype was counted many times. CDR3 nucleotide sequence: TGTGCCAGCAGTTACTCTGGTAGCCTAATACGCACAGATACGCAGTATTTT. This sequence encodes CASSYSGSLIRTDTQYF. This chain links TRBV6-6 with TRBJ2-3; D remains unclear. CDR1 and CDR2 from the germline V gene are MNHNY and SVGAGI (reference sequence). The V end was cut by 0 bases, the J end by 1 base, with 14 bases between. CDR3 size: 17 residues.